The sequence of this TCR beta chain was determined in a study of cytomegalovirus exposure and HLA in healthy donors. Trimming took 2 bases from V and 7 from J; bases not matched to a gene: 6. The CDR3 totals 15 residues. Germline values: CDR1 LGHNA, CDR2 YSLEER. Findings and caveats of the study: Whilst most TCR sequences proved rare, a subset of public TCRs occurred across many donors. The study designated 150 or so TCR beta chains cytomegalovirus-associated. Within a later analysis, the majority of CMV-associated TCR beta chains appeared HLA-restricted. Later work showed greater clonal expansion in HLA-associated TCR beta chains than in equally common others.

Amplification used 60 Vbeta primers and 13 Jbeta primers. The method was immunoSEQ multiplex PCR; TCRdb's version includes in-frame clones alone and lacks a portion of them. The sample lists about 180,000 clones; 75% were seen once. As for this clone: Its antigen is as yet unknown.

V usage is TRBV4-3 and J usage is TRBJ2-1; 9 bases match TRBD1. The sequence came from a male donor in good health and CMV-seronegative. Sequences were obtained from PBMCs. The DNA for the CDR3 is TGCGCCAGCAGCCAATCCGGGACAGGGCTTAATGAGCAGTTCTTC. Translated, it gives CASSQSGTGLNEQFF.